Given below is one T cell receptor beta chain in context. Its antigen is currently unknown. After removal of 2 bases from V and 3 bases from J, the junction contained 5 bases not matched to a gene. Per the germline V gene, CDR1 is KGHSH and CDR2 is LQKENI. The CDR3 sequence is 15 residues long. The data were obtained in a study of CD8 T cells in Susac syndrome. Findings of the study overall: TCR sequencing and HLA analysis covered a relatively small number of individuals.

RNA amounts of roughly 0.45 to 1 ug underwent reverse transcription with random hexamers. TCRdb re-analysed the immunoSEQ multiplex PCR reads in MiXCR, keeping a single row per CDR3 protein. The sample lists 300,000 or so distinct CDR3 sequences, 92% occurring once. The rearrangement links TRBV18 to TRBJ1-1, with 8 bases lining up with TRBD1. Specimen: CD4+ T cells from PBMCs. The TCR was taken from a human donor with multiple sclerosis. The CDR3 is CASSPTTGADTEAFF. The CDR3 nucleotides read TGTGCCAGCTCACCAACGACAGGGGCTGACACTGAAGCTTTCTTT.